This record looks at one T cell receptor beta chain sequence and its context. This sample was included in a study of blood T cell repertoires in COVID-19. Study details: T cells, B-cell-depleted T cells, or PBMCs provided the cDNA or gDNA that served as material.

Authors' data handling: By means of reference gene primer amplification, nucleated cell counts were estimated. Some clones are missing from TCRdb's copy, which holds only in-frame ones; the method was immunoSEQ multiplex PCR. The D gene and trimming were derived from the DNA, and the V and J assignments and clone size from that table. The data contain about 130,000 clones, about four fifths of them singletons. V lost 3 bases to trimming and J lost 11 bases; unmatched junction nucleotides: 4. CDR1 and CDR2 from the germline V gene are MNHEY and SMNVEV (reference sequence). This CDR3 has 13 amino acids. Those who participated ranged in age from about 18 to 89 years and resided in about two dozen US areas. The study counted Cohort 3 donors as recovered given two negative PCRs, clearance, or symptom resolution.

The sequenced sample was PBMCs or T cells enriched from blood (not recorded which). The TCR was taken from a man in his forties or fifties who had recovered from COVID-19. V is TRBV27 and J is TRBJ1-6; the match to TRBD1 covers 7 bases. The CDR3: CASSFDRAAPLHF. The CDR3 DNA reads TGTGCCAGCAGTTTCGACAGGGCGGCACCCCTCCACTTT.